These 8 T cell receptor beta chains were sequenced from one sample in a study of beta chain features in type 1 diabetes. The antigens these receptors bind are not known. Findings of the study overall: Shortening of TCRB CDR3s, moderate but significant, appeared in all four CD4+ subsets of Type 1 diabetes patients.

Isolated RNA was reverse transcribed in full, so expressed TCRB transcripts were sequenced. The repertoire was sequenced with immunoSEQ multiplex PCR; TCRdb's copy has only in-frame clones and lacks some. This sample has more than 250,000 clones; roughly 25% occur once, and the top ten carry around 0.011%. The material sequenced was naive CD4+ T cells from blood. The receptor set was obtained from a young woman with type 1 diabetes.

This chain connects TRBV15 to TRBJ2-5; D might be TRBD1 (6 bases). Between the trimmed V and J ends, which lost 1 base and 4 bases, there was a span of 10 bases. Germline loops: CDR1 LNHNV, CDR2 YYDKDF (reference sequence). The CDR3 runs to 14 residues. The CDR3 spells CATSRVQGRETQYF. The DNA of the CDR3 is TGTGCCACCAGCAGAGTGCAGGGGAGAGAGACCCAGTACTTC.

This clone was recorded a few times. The chain joins TRBV5-1 to TRBJ1-1; D gene ambiguous. The germline V gene has CDR1 SGHRS and CDR2 YFSETQ. The V gene lost 4 bases and the J gene lost 3 bases, with 13 bases spanning the gap. The CDR3 consists of 14 residues. For the CDR3, the DNA is TGCGCCAGCAGCGTGCGGGGTGGCGACACTGAAGCTTTCTTT. It yields the protein CASSVRGGDTEAFF.

The chain combines TRBV7-2 with TRBJ2-5, with 7 bases aligning to TRBD1. This CDR3 has 15 residues. The trim removed 2 bases at V and 5 bases at J, leaving 8 bases unmatched. The germline V gene encodes CDR1 SGHTA and CDR2 FQGNSA. In DNA form, the CDR3 reads TGTGCCAGCAGCTTACAGACAGGGCCGGAGGAGACCCAGTACTTC. Translating it yields CASSLQTGPEETQYF.

A few counts support this clone. V gene TRBV19 combines with J gene TRBJ1-2; 8 bases map to TRBD1. Looked up from germline, CDR1 is LNHDA and CDR2 is SQIVND (reference sequence). V was pared by 9 bases and J by 1 base, with 13 bases of the junction left unmatched. CDR3 length equals 16 residues. The CDR3 here is CARPGTGKTFNYGYTF. CDR3 nucleotides: TGTGCCAGACCTGGGACAGGAAAGACCTTTAACTATGGCTACACCTTC.

The chain couples TRBV2 to TRBJ1-5, with D perhaps TRBD1 (6 bases). V dropped 6 bases and J dropped 6 bases, with 15 bases sitting between them. CDR3 length: 14 residues. Germline lookup yields CDR1 SNHLY and CDR2 FYNNEI. The CDR3: CASSDGTFVQPQHF. The CDR3 DNA is TGTGCCAGCAGCGACGGGACATTCGTTCAGCCCCAGCATTTT.

The chain employs TRBV15 and TRBJ1-1; no definite D call. Germline V gene data show CDR1 as LNHNV and CDR2 as YYDKDF (reference sequence). V lost 5 bases and J 4 bases, leaving 14 bases between the germline ends. CDR3 size: 14 residues. The CDR3 is CATSLGLAGTEAFF. Here the CDR3 DNA reads TGTGCCACCAGCCTAGGGCTCGCGGGCACTGAAGCTTTCTTT.

This chain uses TRBV18 with TRBJ2-5; 8 bases fit TRBD1. Per the germline V gene, CDR1 is KGHSH and CDR2 is LQKENI. After removal of 4 bases from V and 4 bases from J, the junction contained 2 bases not matched to a gene. The CDR3 contains 13 residues. The DNA of the CDR3 is TGTGCCAGCTCACGACAGGGGATAGAGACCCAGTACTTC. This sequence encodes CASSRQGIETQYF.

The gene calls are TRBV28 and TRBJ2-7; TRBD2 matches 7 bases. J lost 3 bases, V lost 6 bases, and 5 bases had no gene match. This CDR3 has 13 residues. Germline V gene data show CDR1 as MDHEN and CDR2 as SYDVKM. The CDR3 is CASSVLADYEQYF. Here the CDR3 DNA reads TGTGCCAGCAGCGTGCTAGCGGACTACGAGCAGTACTTC.